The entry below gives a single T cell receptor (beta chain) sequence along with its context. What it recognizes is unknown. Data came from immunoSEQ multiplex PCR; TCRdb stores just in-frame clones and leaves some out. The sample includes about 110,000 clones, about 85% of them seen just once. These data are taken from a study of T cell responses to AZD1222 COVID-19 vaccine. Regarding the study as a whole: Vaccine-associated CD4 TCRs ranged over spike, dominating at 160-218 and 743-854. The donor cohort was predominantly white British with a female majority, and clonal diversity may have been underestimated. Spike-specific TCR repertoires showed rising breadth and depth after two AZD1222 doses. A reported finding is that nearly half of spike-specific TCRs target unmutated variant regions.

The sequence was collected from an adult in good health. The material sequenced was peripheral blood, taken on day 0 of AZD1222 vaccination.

The CDR3 DNA is TGTGCCAGCAGTCAGACCTCTTCCGGGTTGGGTGGAAACACCATATATTTT. Its translation: CASSQTSSGLGGNTIYF. The chain uses TRBV6-6 and TRBJ1-3, with no clear D. Trimming stripped 5 bases from V and 3 bases from J, with 20 bases between. The CDR3 length is 17 residues. Germline CDR1 MNHNY, CDR2 SVGAGI (reference sequence).